The present T cell receptor beta chain was sequenced within a study of identifying expanded T cells in peripheral blood. Of note for this clone: Its antigen is currently unknown.

Germline V gene lookup returns CDR1 SGHRS and CDR2 YFSETQ. Trimming cost V 4 bases and J 5 bases, with 15 bases left between them. CDR3 size: 14 residues. Whole-study findings and limits: Differentially abundant clones: 0.95 to 1.5 between replicates, 16.4 at around 15 days, less than 25 at four.

Collection occurred without any documented infections or immune events in donors. Assay used: immunoSEQ multiplex PCR; TCRdb lists only in-frame clones, some missing. The data hold 120,000 or so clones, with around 84% observed a single time. Input material: blood. This TCR derives from a person between 18 and 70 years old in good health. This chain connects TRBV5-1 to TRBJ1-1; the D gene is possibly TRBD1 (5 bases). The CDR3 loop is CASSGEGSGTEAFF. Here the CDR3 DNA reads TGCGCCAGCAGCGGGGAGGGGTCGGGGACTGAAGCTTTCTTT.